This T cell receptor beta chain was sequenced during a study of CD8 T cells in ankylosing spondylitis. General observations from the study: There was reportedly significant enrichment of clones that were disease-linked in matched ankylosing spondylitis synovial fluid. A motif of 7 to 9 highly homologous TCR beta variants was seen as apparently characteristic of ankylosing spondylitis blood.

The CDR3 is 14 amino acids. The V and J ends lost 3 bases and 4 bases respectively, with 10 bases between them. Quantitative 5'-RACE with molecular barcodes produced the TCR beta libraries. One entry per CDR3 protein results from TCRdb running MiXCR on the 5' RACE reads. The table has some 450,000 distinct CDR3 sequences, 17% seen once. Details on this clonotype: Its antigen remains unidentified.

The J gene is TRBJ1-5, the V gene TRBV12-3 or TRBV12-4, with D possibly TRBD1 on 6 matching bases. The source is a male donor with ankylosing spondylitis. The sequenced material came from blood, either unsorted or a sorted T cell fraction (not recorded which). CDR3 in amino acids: CASSFQGWNQPQHF. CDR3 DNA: TGTGCCAGCAGTTTTCAGGGGTGGAATCAGCCCCAGCATTTT.